This T cell receptor (beta chain) was obtained from a study of T-cell reconstitution after alpha-beta-depleted transplantation in children. Study results and caveats: Reportedly, only several hundred clones from non-depleted graft cells drove alpha-beta T-cell counts at about two months. At the one-year point after transplant, T-cell counts and TCRbeta diversity were found to come mostly from T cells that had been newly produced.

With V trimmed by 2 bases and J by 6 bases, 4 bases remained unmatched. This CDR3 is 14 amino acids long. The germline gives CDR1 MNHEY, CDR2 SVGEGT. On this clonotype: No antigen is known for it.

The TCRbeta library was prepared with unique molecular identifiers. TCRdb re-called the PCR reads through MiXCR, storing one row per CDR3 protein. The sample carries about 250,000 distinct CDR3 sequences, roughly a quarter recorded once. V and J are TRBV6-2 or TRBV6-3 and TRBJ2-1, with 7 bases that match TRBD2. The receptor's source is a female patient aged 2-9 years who had a stem cell transplant for congenital amegakaryocytic thrombocytopenia, so the T cells may come from the graft donor. The sequenced sample was PBMCs, mostly from graft donor cells, obtained 360 days after TCRalphabeta/CD19-depleted stem cell transplant. The CDR3 DNA is TGTGCCAGCAGTTACCTTACTAGCGCCAATGAGCAGTTCTTC. The encoded protein is CASSYLTSANEQFF.